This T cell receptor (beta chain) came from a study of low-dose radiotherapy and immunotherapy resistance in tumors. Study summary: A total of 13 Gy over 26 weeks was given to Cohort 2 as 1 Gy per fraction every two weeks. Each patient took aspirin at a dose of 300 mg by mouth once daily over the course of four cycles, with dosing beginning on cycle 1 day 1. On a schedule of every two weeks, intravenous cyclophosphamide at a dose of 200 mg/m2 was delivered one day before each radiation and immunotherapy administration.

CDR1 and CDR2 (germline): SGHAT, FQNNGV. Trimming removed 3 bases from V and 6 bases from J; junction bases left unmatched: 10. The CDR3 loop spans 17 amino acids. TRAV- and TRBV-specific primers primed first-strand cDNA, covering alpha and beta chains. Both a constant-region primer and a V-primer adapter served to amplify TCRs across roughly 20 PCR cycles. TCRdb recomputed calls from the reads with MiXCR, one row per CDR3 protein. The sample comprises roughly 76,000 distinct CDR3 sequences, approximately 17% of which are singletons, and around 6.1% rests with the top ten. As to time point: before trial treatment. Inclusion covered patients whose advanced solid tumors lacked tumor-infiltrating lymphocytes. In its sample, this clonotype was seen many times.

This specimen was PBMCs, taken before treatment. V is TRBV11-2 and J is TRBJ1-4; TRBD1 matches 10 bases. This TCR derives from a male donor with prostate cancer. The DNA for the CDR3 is TGTGCCAGCAGCTTCCCATGGGGGGGGACAGGGGATGAAAAACTGTTTTTT. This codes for CASSFPWGGTGDEKLFF.